The rows below give T cell receptor beta chains drawn from one sample of a study of vaccination and CD4 T cells after COVID-19. A single record per CDR3 protein comes from TCRdb applying MiXCR to the PCR reads. The sample carries approximately 13,000 distinct CDR3 sequences, roughly 55% recorded once. The antigens of these receptors remain unknown. Sequencing was performed on CD4+ T cells from blood, cultured in vitro. Receptors were obtained from a human donor who had recovered from COVID-19. Each CDR3 is given with its conserved first and last residue. A D gene is named only where the DNA matches it firmly. The size of a clone is reported for some rows only, either as once, few or many, or as a class for expanded clones.

d_call,v_call,j_call,clone_size,cdr3_nt,cdr3_aa
TRBD2,TRBV7-6,TRBJ2-3,NA,TGTGCCAGCAGCTTAGTGGGCGGGAGGAGCACAGATACGCAGTATTTT,CASSLVGGRSTDTQYF
TRBD2,TRBV20-1,TRBJ2-3,NA,TGCAGTGCACTGACTAGCGATGGCCAAGATACGCAGTATTTT,CSALTSDGQDTQYF
NA,TRBV5-4,TRBJ2-1,NA,TGTGCCAGCAGCCCGAGAGGAGGCCCTAGCTCCTACAATGAGCAGTTCTTC,CASSPRGGPSSYNEQFF
NA,TRBV20-1,TRBJ1-1,NA,TGCAGTGCTCCGAAACGGACAGCGAACACTGAAGCTTTCTTT,CSAPKRTANTEAFF
NA,TRBV12-3/TRBV12-4,TRBJ1-2,NA,TGTGCCAGCAGTTTTTCTAACTATGGCTACACCTTC,CASSFSNYGYTF
NA,TRBV28,TRBJ2-5,NA,TGTGCCAGCAGTTTTATGACACCGTACCAAGAGACCCAGTACTTC,CASSFMTPYQETQYF
NA,TRBV6-2/TRBV6-3,TRBJ1-2,NA,TGTGCCAGCAGTTACCAGAGTAACTATGGCTACACCTTC,CASSYQSNYGYTF
NA,TRBV6-1,TRBJ2-3,NA,TGTGCCAGCAGTCCCCGACTAGGTGGGCCCACAGATACGCAGTATTTT,CASSPRLGGPTDTQYF
NA,TRBV10-3,TRBJ1-1,NA,TGTGCCATCAGTCCTATGGGGAGGAAACAGGGGAACACTGAAGCTTTCTTT,CAISPMGRKQGNTEAFF
NA,TRBV6-5,TRBJ1-3,few,TGTGCCAGCAGTTACTCGAGATGGGTGGACACCATATATTTT,CASSYSRWVDTIYF
TRBD2,TRBV20-1,TRBJ2-7,NA,TGCAGTGTTCAGCGGGAGTACGAGCAGTACTTC,CSVQREYEQYF
NA,TRBV7-8,TRBJ2-7,NA,TGTGCCAGCAGCACCCAGGGGGGGGGCGAGCAGTACTTC,CASSTQGGGEQYF
NA,TRBV4-1,TRBJ2-2,NA,TGCGCCAGCAGCCAGGATTATCCGGGGGAGCTGTTTTTT,CASSQDYPGELFF
TRBD2,TRBV10-1,TRBJ2-5,few,TGCGCCAGCAGTGGACTAGCGGGAGAGGGTGAGACCCAGTACTTC,CASSGLAGEGETQYF
TRBD1,TRBV29-1,TRBJ1-2,NA,TGCAGCGGCCAGGGACAGAACTATGGCTACACCTTC,CSGQGQNYGYTF
TRBD2,TRBV7-3,TRBJ2-5,NA,TGTGCCAGCAGCCTTAGCGGGAGGGGGGAGACCCAGTACTTC,CASSLSGRGETQYF
TRBD1,TRBV19,TRBJ1-5,medium-sized,TGTGCCAGTAGTATCCGGGACAGGGGGGGCAATCAGCCCCAGCATTTT,CASSIRDRGGNQPQHF
NA,TRBV7-8,TRBJ1-4,NA,TGTGCCAGCAGCTCCGGACAGCCGACGAATGAAAAACTGTTTTTT,CASSSGQPTNEKLFF
NA,TRBV20-1,TRBJ2-1,NA,TGCAGTGCTAGGATCTGGGGCAGGACCGAGCAGTTCTTC,CSARIWGRTEQFF
NA,TRBV10-3,TRBJ2-1,NA,TGTGCCATCAGTGAACGGACCGAGGAGCAGTTCTTC,CAISERTEEQFF
NA,TRBV11-2,TRBJ1-1,NA,TGTGCCAGCAGCCACCTGACAGGGAACACTGAAGCTTTCTTT,CASSHLTGNTEAFF
TRBD2,TRBV2,TRBJ2-7,few,TGTGCCAGCATCCGACTAGCGGGATCCCTGATCTCCTACGAGCAGTACTTC,CASIRLAGSLISYEQYF
TRBD1,TRBV10-3,TRBJ2-5,NA,TGTGCCATCAGTGACCGGGACAGGGGAGAGACCCAGTACTTC,CAISDRDRGETQYF
TRBD2,TRBV5-1,TRBJ2-3,NA,TGCGCCAGCAGCTTTGCGGGAGGCGATACGCAGTATTTT,CASSFAGGDTQYF
NA,TRBV27,TRBJ1-6,few,TGTGCCAGCAGTTTATCTGGACTCCTTTGGTCGAATTCACCCCTCCACTTT,CASSLSGLLWSNSPLHF
NA,TRBV7-9,TRBJ2-1,NA,TGTGCCAGCAGCTTACCCCAGCGGGCCATCAATGAGCAGTTCTTC,CASSLPQRAINEQFF
NA,TRBV15,TRBJ1-2,NA,TGTGCCACCAGCAGAGCGAGGAACTATGGCCACACCTTC,CATSRARNYGHTF
TRBD1,TRBV20-1,TRBJ2-3,NA,TGCAGTGCTAGAGATGGGGCAGGGGGCTTGGATACGCAGTATTTT,CSARDGAGGLDTQYF
NA,TRBV20-1,TRBJ1-4,once,TGCAGTGCTAGAAGACAGGCGGACGAAAAACTGTTTTTT,CSARRQADEKLFF
NA,TRBV2,TRBJ1-5,few,TGTGCCAGCAGCGGGGGAAATCAGCCCCAGCATTTT,CASSGGNQPQHF
NA,TRBV27,TRBJ1-1,NA,TGTGCCAGCAGGAAGACGGGGGGGACTGAAGCTTTCTTT,CASRKTGGTEAFF
NA,TRBV19,TRBJ1-5,few,TGTGCCAGTAGTTTAACCGGGGTGGGCAATCAGCCCCAGCATTTT,CASSLTGVGNQPQHF